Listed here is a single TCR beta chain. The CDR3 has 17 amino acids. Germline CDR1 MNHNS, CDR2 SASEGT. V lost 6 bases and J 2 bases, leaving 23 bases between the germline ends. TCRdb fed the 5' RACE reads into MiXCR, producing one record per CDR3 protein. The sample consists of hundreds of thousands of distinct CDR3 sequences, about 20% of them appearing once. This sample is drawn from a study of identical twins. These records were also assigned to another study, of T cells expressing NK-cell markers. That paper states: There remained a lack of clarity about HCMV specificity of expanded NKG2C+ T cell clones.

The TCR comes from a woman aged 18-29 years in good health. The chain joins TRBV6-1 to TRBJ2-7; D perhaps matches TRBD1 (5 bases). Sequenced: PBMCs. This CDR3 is CASRPRGHPSRPYEQYF. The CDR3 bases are TGTGCCAGCAGGCCCCGTGGACACCCGAGCAGACCCTACGAGCAGTACTTC.